These 30 T cell receptor beta chains came from one sample sequenced in a study of response to subunit inactivated influenza vaccine. MiXCR, applied by TCRdb to the RT-PCR reads, yields one record per CDR3 protein. Among 200,000 to 300,000 distinct CDR3 sequences listed, 12% were seen once. This material consisted of non-naive T cells sorted from PBMCs, taken roughly 2 weeks before vaccination. Every receptor here comes from a man aged 45-65 years who received an inactivated influenza vaccine.

This clonotype was observed at least ten times. CDR3 residues: CASSLDRVEYEQYF. CDR3 DNA: TGCGCCAGCAGCTTGGACAGGGTTGAGTACGAGCAGTACTTC. V usage is TRBV5-1 and J usage is TRBJ2-7, with a tentative D call TRBD1 (6 bases). The CDR3 has 14 amino acids. The V end was cut by 0 bases, the J end by 4 bases, with 11 bases between. Germline V gives CDR1 SGHRS, CDR2 YFSETQ.

About this clonotype: This may stem from a read error, because a much larger clone lies one nucleotide away. The chain is built from TRBV12-3 or TRBV12-4 and TRBJ2-5; 8 bases fit TRBD2. This CDR3 spans 14 amino acids. The CDR3 bases are TGTGCCAGAAGTTTATCGGGGGGGTTGGAGACCCAGTACTTC. Amino acids: CARSLSGGLETQYF.

This clonotype was observed at least ten times. The gene calls are TRBV6-2 or TRBV6-3 and TRBJ2-7; 8 bases match TRBD1. Per germline, CDR1 MNHEY and CDR2 SVGEGT. V lost 6 bases, J lost 5 bases, and 12 bases stayed unmatched. This CDR3 spans 15 amino acids. The CDR3: CASRTGEWGFDEQYF. As DNA, the CDR3 is TGTGCCAGCAGGACAGGGGAATGGGGTTTCGACGAGCAGTACTTC.

This clonotype was seen only a few times. The rearrangement uses TRBV13 and TRBJ2-5; TRBD1 aligns across 9 bases. The junction had 1 base not matched to a gene; V was cut back by 1 base and J by 4 bases. This CDR3 has 14 residues. CDR1 PRHDT and CDR2 FYEKMQ come from the germline V gene (reference sequence). The CDR3 region is CASSLDRGLETQYF. The CDR3 DNA reads TGTGCCAGCAGCTTAGACAGGGGGCTAGAGACCCAGTACTTC. The whole variable domain, remainder taken from reference TRBV13 and TRBJ2-5, is AAGVIQSPRHLIKEKRETATLKCYPIPRHDTVYWYQQGPGQDPQFLISFYEKMQSDKGSIPDRFSAQQFSDYHSELNMSSLELGDSALYFCASSLDRGLETQYFGPGTRLLVL.

This clonotype occurred a few times. The rearrangement uses TRBV29-1 and TRBJ2-3, with 8 bases matching TRBD1. J gave up 4 bases and V 4 bases, and 4 bases lay outside the gene matches. The CDR3 runs to 13 residues. The germline gives CDR1 SQVTM, CDR2 ANQGSEA. CDR3 in amino acids: CSVVTGDADTQYF. CDR3 nucleotides: TGCAGCGTTGTGACAGGGGACGCAGATACGCAGTATTTT.

This clonotype has a handful of counts. The chain uses TRBV20-1 and TRBJ1-1; weak D call: TRBD1 (5 bases). Germline V lookup: CDR1 DFQATT, CDR2 SNEGSKA (reference sequence). V was pared by 2 bases and J by 1 base, with 11 bases between. The CDR3 has 14 amino acids. As DNA, the CDR3 is TGCAGTGCTAGACGGATAAGGGGGAACACTGAAGCTTTCTTT. It translates to CSARRIRGNTEAFF.

This clonotype has only a few counts. J is TRBJ2-2 and V is TRBV14, with TRBD2 matching 7 bases. Germline V CDR1 and CDR2: SGHDN, FVKESK. With V trimmed by 2 bases and J by 1 base, 4 bases remained unmatched. This CDR3 has 16 amino acids. The CDR3 protein is CASSQTGGMNTGELFF. CDR3 sequence (DNA): TGTGCCAGCAGCCAAACCGGGGGGATGAACACCGGGGAGCTGTTTTTT.

This clonotype was seen just once. A clone one base away is much larger, so this may be a read error. The gene calls are TRBV11-1 and TRBJ2-3; 12 bases match TRBD2. This CDR3 is built from 17 residues. Germline V gene sequence: CDR1 SGHAT, CDR2 FQDESV (reference sequence). The CDR3 DNA is TGTGCCAGCAGCTTTGGACTAGCGGGGCTGAGCACAGATACGCAGTTTTTT. It translates to CASSFGLAGLSTDTQFF. Together with reference TRBV11-1 and TRBJ2-3, the CDR3 gives the full variable domain: EAEVAQSPRYKITEKSQAVAFWCDPISGHATLYWYRQILGQGPELLVQFQDESVVDDSQLPKDRFSAERLKGVDSTLKIQPAELGDSAMYLCASSFGLAGLSTDTQFFGPGTRLTVL.

V gene TRBV9 combines with J gene TRBJ1-1, with unresolved D. Germline assignment: CDR1 SGDLS and CDR2 YYNGEE. Trimming took off 1 base at V and 2 bases at J, with 6 bases between the two ends. This CDR3 is 13 amino acids long. CDR3 sequence reads: CASSVSVNTEAFF. As DNA, the CDR3 is TGTGCCAGCAGCGTATCTGTTAACACTGAAGCTTTCTTT.

This clonotype has only a few counts. This chain links TRBV24-1 with TRBJ2-1; D might be TRBD2 (6 bases). V lost 8 bases to trimming and J lost 5 bases, with 12 bases between them. The V gene's germline CDR1 is KGHDR and CDR2 SFDVKD. The length of the CDR3 is 13 residues. The CDR3 sequence is CATTAGYNNEQFF. For the CDR3, the DNA is TGTGCCACCACAGCGGGTTACAACAATGAGCAGTTCTTC.

The chain's CDR3 is CASSLSRVNTGELFF. DNA of the CDR3: TGTGCCAGCAGTTTAAGCAGAGTGAACACCGGGGAGCTGTTTTTT. J is TRBJ2-2 and V is TRBV27; unclear D gene. Germline values: CDR1 MNHEY, CDR2 SMNVEV (reference sequence). The CDR3 runs 15 residues. The V gene lost 2 bases and the J gene lost 1 base, with 8 bases spanning the gap.

A few counts support this clonotype. The chain has TRBV6-2 or TRBV6-3 and TRBJ2-6; 10 positions agree with TRBD1. This CDR3 spans 17 amino acids. Germline V gene sequence: CDR1 MNHEY, CDR2 SVGEGT. Trimming took 6 bases from V and 3 from J; bases not matched to a gene: 8. The CDR3 nucleotides read TGTGCCAGCAGCACTCGACAGGGGGCTAGTGGGGCCAACGTCCTGACTTTC. Residues: CASSTRQGASGANVLTF.

This clonotype was observed a handful of times. This chain connects TRBV6-1 to TRBJ2-4; D might be TRBD2 (6 bases). The CDR3 extends over 16 amino acids. The V and J ends lost 5 bases and 3 bases respectively, with 17 bases between them. Germline V gene lookup returns CDR1 MNHNS and CDR2 SASEGT. CDR3 loop: CASSPVPGTGKNIQYF. For the CDR3, the DNA is TGTGCCAGCAGTCCCGTCCCCGGGACTGGCAAAAACATTCAGTACTTC.

The chain is built from TRBV10-3 and TRBJ2-7, with TRBD1 matching over 7 bases. Per the germline V gene, CDR1 is ENHRY and CDR2 is SYGVKD. After removal of 3 bases from V and 2 bases from J, the junction contained 10 bases not matched to a gene. This CDR3 comprises 16 residues. The CDR3 coding sequence is TGTGCCATCAGTGACTTAAATCGACAGGGACCCTACGAGCAGTACTTC. Translating it yields CAISDLNRQGPYEQYF.

This chain connects TRBV27 to TRBJ2-5, with D perhaps TRBD1 (6 bases). The germline V gene encodes CDR1 MNHEY and CDR2 SMNVEV (reference sequence). CDR3 size: 14 residues. V shed 9 bases and J shed 5 bases, with 19 bases lying between them. The CDR3 coding sequence is TGTGCCAGAAAAAAGGGGGAGACGGAGGAGACCCAGTACTTC. Translated: CARKKGETEETQYF.

The chain joins TRBV2 to TRBJ1-4; tentative D call: TRBD1 (5 bases). The CDR3 is made up of 15 amino acids. Germline V gene lookup returns CDR1 SNHLY and CDR2 FYNNEI. V was pared by 3 bases and J by 5 bases, with 13 bases between. For the CDR3, the DNA is TGTGCCAGCAGTGAGATGGGGACTCTAAATGAAAAACTGTTTTTT. This translates into CASSEMGTLNEKLFF.

The J gene is TRBJ2-1, the V gene TRBV5-6, with D maybe TRBD2 (5 bases). V was trimmed by 2 bases and J by 7 bases, leaving 13 bases between them. Germline assignment: CDR1 SGHDT and CDR2 YYEEEE. The CDR3 loop spans 14 amino acids. Here the CDR3 reads CASSFWTLGNEQFF. DNA for the CDR3: TGTGCCAGCAGCTTTTGGACTTTGGGGAATGAGCAGTTCTTC. Together with reference TRBV5-6 and TRBJ2-1, the CDR3 gives the full variable domain: DAGVTQSPTHLIKTRGQQVTLRCSPKSGHDTVSWYQQALGQGPQFIFQYYEEEERQRGNFPDRFSGHQFPNYSSELNVNALLLGDSALYLCASSFWTLGNEQFFGPGTRLTVL.

This clonotype was observed many times. The chain uses TRBV4-3 and TRBJ2-3; D remains ambiguous. This CDR3 has 15 residues. Germline CDR1 reads LGHNA; CDR2 reads YSLEER. V was pared by 2 bases and J by 4 bases, with 13 bases between. In DNA form, the CDR3 reads TGCGCCAGCAGCCAATTCGTTGGGGTTGCAGATACGCAGTATTTT. As protein: CASSQFVGVADTQYF.

V usage is TRBV5-5 and J usage is TRBJ1-2; 10 bases map to TRBD1. V dropped 0 bases and J dropped 7; count of bases not matched to a gene: 12. CDR1 SGHKS and CDR2 YYEKEE come from the germline V gene (reference sequence). The CDR3 is 17 residues long. The CDR3 sequence is CASSLVTTGTGVSGYTF. As DNA, the CDR3 is TGTGCCAGCAGCTTGGTAACGACCGGGACAGGGGTCTCTGGCTACACCTTC.

The V and J genes are TRBV4-3 and TRBJ2-4; the D gene could be TRBD1 or TRBD2 (5 bases each). Germline CDR1 reads LGHNA; CDR2 reads YSLEER. V lost 0 bases and J 6 bases, leaving 15 bases between the germline ends. The CDR3 covers 16 residues. The chain's CDR3 is CASSQDPVGVSNIQYF. CDR3 DNA: TGCGCCAGCAGCCAAGATCCCGTGGGGGTCTCAAACATTCAGTACTTC.

The rearrangement links TRBV19 to TRBJ1-1, with D uncertain. This CDR3 region has 13 residues. V was pared by 4 bases and J by 11 bases, with 17 bases between. The germline V gene encodes CDR1 LNHDA and CDR2 SQIVND (reference sequence). This CDR3 reads CASSNPSRNPAFF. The CDR3 bases are TGTGCCAGTAGTAACCCCTCCCGAAATCCGGCTTTCTTT.

There are many counts of this clonotype. This rearrangement joins TRBV29-1 to TRBJ2-1, with D tentatively TRBD2 (5 bases). CDR1 and CDR2 (germline): SQVTM, ANQGSEA. This CDR3 is built from 15 residues. Trimming removed 7 bases at V and 8 bases at J, with 24 bases between. CDR3 region: CSAQGRATMGDEQFF. Here the CDR3 DNA reads TGCAGCGCTCAAGGGCGGGCGACTATGGGCGATGAGCAGTTCTTC.

CDR3 sequence: CATSDGQGKGGYTF. The CDR3 nucleotides are TGTGCCACCAGTGACGGACAGGGGAAGGGCGGCTACACCTTC. The J gene is TRBJ1-2, the V gene TRBV24-1, with 9 bases lining up with TRBD1. This CDR3 has 14 amino acids. CDR1 and CDR2 (germline): KGHDR, SFDVKD. J gave up 8 bases and V 4 bases, and 7 bases lay outside the gene matches.

This clonotype was detected ten times or more. This chain joins TRBV6-1 and TRBJ2-4; TRBD2 aligns across 10 bases. CDR3 length equals 15 residues. Trimming at V came to 5 bases and at J to 2 bases, leaving 3 bases not matched to a gene. CDR1 MNHNS and CDR2 SASEGT come from the germline V gene. In nucleotides, the CDR3 is TGTGCCAGCAGTAGCGGGGGGGCATCCAAAAACATTCAGTACTTC. It yields the protein CASSSGGASKNIQYF.

This chain uses TRBV6-2 or TRBV6-3 with TRBJ1-6; D may be TRBD1 (6 bases). There are 16 residues in the CDR3. CDR1 and CDR2 (germline): MNHEY, SVGEGT. V lost 0 bases to trimming and J lost 7 bases, with 13 bases between them. The CDR3, as DNA: TGTGCCAGCAGTTACTCGAAGGGACACCCGAATTCACCCCTCCACTTT. Protein product: CASSYSKGHPNSPLHF.

This clonotype was seen many times. The rearrangement uses TRBV7-2 and TRBJ2-1, with a weak D call TRBD1 (5 bases). The CDR3 sequence is 14 residues long. The V gene's germline CDR1 is SGHTA and CDR2 FQGNSA. Trimming cost V 7 bases and J 7 bases, with 17 bases left between them. The CDR3 region has the DNA TGTGCCAGCAAACCAACACACTCAGGGAATGAGCAGTTCTTC. Its protein is CASKPTHSGNEQFF. Looking up the rest from reference TRBV7-2 and TRBJ2-1 gives the full variable domain: GAGVSQSPSNKVTEKGKDVELRCDPISGHTALYWYRQSLGQGLEFLIYFQGNSAPDKSGLPSDRFSAERTGGSVSTLTIQRTQQEDSAVYLCASKPTHSGNEQFFGPGTRLTVL.

This clonotype was recorded a few times. The chain recombines TRBV7-2 with TRBJ1-1; D call uncertain. The CDR3 has 12 amino acids. Germline CDR1 SGHTA, CDR2 FQGNSA. V lost 5 bases and J lost 1, with 5 bases in between. The CDR3 here is CASSGRNTEAFF. CDR3 bases: TGTGCCAGCAGCGGAAGGAACACTGAAGCTTTCTTT.

In its sample, this clonotype was seen a few times. The chain uses TRBV14 and TRBJ2-1, with 8 bases identical to TRBD1. CDR3 length: 15 amino acids. Trimming at V came to 4 bases and at J to 7 bases, leaving 9 bases not matched to a gene. The germline CDR1 and CDR2 sequences are SGHDN and FVKESK. CDR3 loop: CASSPQTGVVNEQFF. CDR3 nucleotides: TGTGCCAGCAGCCCCCAGACAGGGGTAGTAAATGAGCAGTTCTTC.

The rearrangement links TRBV28 to TRBJ2-7; 11 nucleotides align to TRBD2. V dropped 3 bases and J dropped 2; count of bases not matched to a gene: 6. The CDR3 extends over 16 amino acids. CDR1 and CDR2 from the germline V gene are MDHEN and SYDVKM. For the CDR3, the DNA is TGTGCCAGCAGTTTCTCGACTAGCGGGATTACCTACGAGCAGTACTTC. Translated, it gives CASSFSTSGITYEQYF.

This clonotype was seen repeatedly, ten times or more. This chain joins TRBV7-9 and TRBJ2-1; D unresolved. The length of the CDR3 is 12 residues. Trimming left V 0 bases short and J 9 bases short, with 6 bases between. Looked up from germline, CDR1 is SEHNR and CDR2 is FQNEAQ (reference sequence). DNA for the CDR3: TGTGCCAGCAGCTTAGCTGTCGTTGAGCAGTTCTTC. This gives the protein CASSLAVVEQFF.